This T cell receptor beta chain is from a study of T cell responses to AZD1222 COVID-19 vaccine (dated by TCRdb to the early 2020s). As for the study more broadly: TCR sequencing covered roughly 230 trial participants: nearly 210 given two doses of AZD1222 and approximately 26 given two doses of MenACWY control vaccine. Enrollment into the trials was organized by age into subgroups of 18-55, 56-69 and 70-plus years, and those subgroups contained about 160, 30 and 59 TCR-sequenced participants, respectively.

The CDR3 regions of human TCRbeta chains were analyzed by immunosequencing. Regarding the original processing steps: Repertoire TCRs were matched against a reference library of SARS-CoV-2-specific TCRs generated with the MIRA antigen-specificity platform. Breadth was defined as the fraction of unique TCRs that were SARS-CoV-2-associated. Depth was defined as the fraction of total T cells that were SARS-CoV-2-associated. Using the MIRA data, each spike-specific TCR was assigned both to the spike region to which the TCR was reactive and to a CD4 or CD8 class. Log10-transformed breadth and depth values were compared by one-way ANOVA with Sidak's multiple comparisons tests. TCRdb mirrors the immuneACCESS table, restricted to in-frame sequences. Some clones are absent from its copies; in checked studies, under half trace to an unresolved V gene, and the reason for the others is unknown. V, J and clone size are taken as reported in that table, and D and trimming were inferred from the DNA itself. Within this sample are 150,000 to 200,000 clones, with under 95% of them counted one time only. More than 1.5% of the sample comes from the top ten.

Overall results and qualifications from the work: No day 14 peak-response samples were available, so repertoires were characterized only after the peak T cell response. After two AZD1222 doses, both the breadth and the depth of spike-specific TCRs were significantly higher than at day 0 and than in MenACWY recipients. In the small 56-69-year group, the increase in depth fell short of significance, most likely because of low power. Only five to seven AZD1222 recipients were SARS-CoV-2 seropositive at baseline, limiting conclusions about previously exposed vaccinees. Epitopes outside the regions mutated in the B.1.351 and B.1.1.7 variants were reportedly recognized by nearly half of the unique spike-specific TCRs. Participants were mostly white British and included more females than males, and it was suggested by the authors that clonal diversity may have been underestimated. Vaccine-associated CD4 TCRs spanned the whole spike protein, with dominant responses in regions 160-218 and 743-854.

The label giving this sample's time point can be read as: about 28 days (+/-7) after the second vaccine dose. AZD1222 recipients given second doses at about 4 weeks or at about 12 weeks were pooled, since spike-specific TCR depth and breadth were not found to differ between the two schedules. Vaccinee samples came from UK trials COV001 and COV002, including a single-blind randomized controlled phase 2/3 trial of AZD1222 (ChAdOx1 nCoV-19) in healthy adults. For TCRbeta chain sequencing, PBMC samples from trial participants were taken at day 0 and at day 28 after the second dose. Trimming accounts for 9 bases at V and 6 bases at J, while the number of junction bases matched to no gene is 4. The CDR3 spans 13 residues, from the cysteine through the phenylalanine. Just CDR3 DNA is preserved here, 39 bases in frame from base 1. CDR1 SNHLY and CDR2 FYNNEI are derived from the germline V gene. Remarks on this clone: The target of this receptor is not known. Nothing much larger sits one base from this clone, and base qualities are not available.

The chain is assembled from TRBV2 and TRBJ2-2; TRBD1 matches 10 bases in the middle. The sample here was peripheral blood, taken 28 days after the second AZD1222 dose. The source is an adult who received the AZD1222 COVID-19 vaccine. The DNA sequence follows: TGTGCCAGTCAGACAGGGGGCTCCGGGGAGCTGTTTTTT. Its translation reads: CASQTGGSGELFF. With the portions outside the CDR3 filled from the reference TRBV2 and TRBJ2-2 genes, the complete variable region becomes EPEVTQTPSHQVTQMGQEVILRCVPISNHLYFYWYRQILGQKVEFLVSFYNNEISEKSEIFDDQFSVERPDGSNFTLKIRSTKLEDSAMYFCASQTGGSGELFFGEGSRLTVL.